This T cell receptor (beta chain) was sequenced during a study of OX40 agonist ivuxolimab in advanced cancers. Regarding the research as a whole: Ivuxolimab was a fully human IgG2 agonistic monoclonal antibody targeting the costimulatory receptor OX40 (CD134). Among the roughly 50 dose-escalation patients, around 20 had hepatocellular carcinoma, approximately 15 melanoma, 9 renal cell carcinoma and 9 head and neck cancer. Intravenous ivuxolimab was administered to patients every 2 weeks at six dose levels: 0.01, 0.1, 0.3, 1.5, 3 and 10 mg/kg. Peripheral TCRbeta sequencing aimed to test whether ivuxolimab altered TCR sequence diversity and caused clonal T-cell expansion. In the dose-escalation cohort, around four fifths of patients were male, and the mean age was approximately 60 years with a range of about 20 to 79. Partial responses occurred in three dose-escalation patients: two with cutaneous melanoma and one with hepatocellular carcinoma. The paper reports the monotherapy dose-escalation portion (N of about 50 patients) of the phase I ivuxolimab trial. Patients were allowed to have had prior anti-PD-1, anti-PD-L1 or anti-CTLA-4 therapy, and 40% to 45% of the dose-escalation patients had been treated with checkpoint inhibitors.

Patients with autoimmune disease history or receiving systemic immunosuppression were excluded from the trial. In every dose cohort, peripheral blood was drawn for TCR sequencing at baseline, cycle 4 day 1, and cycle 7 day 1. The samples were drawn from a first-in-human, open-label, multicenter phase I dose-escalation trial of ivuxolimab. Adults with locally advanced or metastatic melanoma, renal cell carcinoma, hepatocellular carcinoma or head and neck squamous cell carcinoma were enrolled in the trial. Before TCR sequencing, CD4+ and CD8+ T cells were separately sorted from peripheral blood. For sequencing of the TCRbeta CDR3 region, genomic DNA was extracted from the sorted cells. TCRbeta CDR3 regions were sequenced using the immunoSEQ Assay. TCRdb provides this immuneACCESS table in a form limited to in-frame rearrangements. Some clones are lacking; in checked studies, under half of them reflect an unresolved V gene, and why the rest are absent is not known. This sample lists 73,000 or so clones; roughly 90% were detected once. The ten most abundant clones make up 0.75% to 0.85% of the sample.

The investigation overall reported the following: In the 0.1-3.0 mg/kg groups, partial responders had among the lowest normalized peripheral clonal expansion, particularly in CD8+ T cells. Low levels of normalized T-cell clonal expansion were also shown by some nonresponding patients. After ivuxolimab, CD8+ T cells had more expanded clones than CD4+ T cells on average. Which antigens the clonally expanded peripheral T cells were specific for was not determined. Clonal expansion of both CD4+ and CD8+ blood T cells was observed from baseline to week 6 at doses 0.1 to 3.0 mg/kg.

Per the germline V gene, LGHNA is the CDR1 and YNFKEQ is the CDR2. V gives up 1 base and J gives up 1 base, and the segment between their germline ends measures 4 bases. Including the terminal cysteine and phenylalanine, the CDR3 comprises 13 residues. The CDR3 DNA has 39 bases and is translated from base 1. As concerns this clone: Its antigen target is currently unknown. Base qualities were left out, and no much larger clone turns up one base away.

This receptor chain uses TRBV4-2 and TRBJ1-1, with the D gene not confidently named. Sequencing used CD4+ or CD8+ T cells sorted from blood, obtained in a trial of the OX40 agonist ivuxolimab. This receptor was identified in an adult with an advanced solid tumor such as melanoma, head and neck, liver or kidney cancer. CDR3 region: CASSQVGNTEAFF. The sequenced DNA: TGTGCCAGCAGCCAAGTTGGGAACACTGAAGCTTTCTTT.